These 20 T cell receptor beta chains share one sample of origin, sequenced in a study of T cell clonality in common variable immunodeficiency. Whole-study findings and limits: In common variable immunodeficiency, TCR beta chains reportedly carried fewer deletions and N-nucleotide insertions.

These receptors have no known antigen. Only in-frame clones appear in the TCRdb table, and some are missing; sequencing was by immunoSEQ multiplex PCR. Recorded here are approximately 10,000 clones, none singletons. Sequenced material: peripheral blood mononuclear cells. These receptors originate from a human donor with common variable immunodeficiency.

The table lists this clone with many counts. The sequenced fragment ends 3 residues before the CDR3 boundary, so the rest is inferred from the germline J gene. The rearrangement links TRBV29-1 to TRBJ2-1, with TRBD1 identical over 7 bases. Germline V gene sequence: CDR1 SQVTM, CDR2 ANQGSEA. The length of the CDR3 is 15 residues. V was clipped by 4 bases and J by 4 bases; unmatched bases: 10. CDR3 loop: CSVASPGQPYNEQFF. CDR3 bases read: TGCAGCGTTGCGAGTCCGGGACAGCCATACAATGAG.

This clone appeared many times. The read terminates 3 residues ahead of where the CDR3 ends, so the germline J gene completes it. The rearrangement uses TRBV2 and TRBJ1-2; 8 positions match TRBD1. CDR1 SNHLY and CDR2 FYNNEI come from the germline V gene. The CDR3 spans 16 residues. V dropped 7 bases and J dropped 7; count of bases not matched to a gene: 17. Incomplete CDR3 DNA: TGTGCCAGCATACGCCTGGGGGACAGGCCTTATGGTGGC. Protein: CASIRLGDRPYGG. The full CDR3 reads CASIRLGDRPYGGYTF.

The table lists this clone with many counts. From the germline J gene comes the end of the CDR3, since the read stops 3 residues before it. The chain employs TRBV5-1 and TRBJ2-1; 11 nucleotides align to TRBD2. V gave up 3 bases and J gave up 2 bases; unmatched junction bases: 4. This CDR3 has 16 residues. The germline V gene encodes CDR1 SGHRS and CDR2 YFSETQ. This chain's CDR3 is CASSSGTSGPYNEQFF. CDR3 DNA, as far as it was read: TGCGCCAGCAGCTCCGGGACTAGCGGACCCTACAATGAG.

As concerns this clone: The CDR3 goes on 3 residues after the read ends, and that part is filled in from the germline J gene. This chain joins TRBV10-2 and TRBJ2-3; 10 nucleotides align to TRBD2. Germline V gene sequence: CDR1 WSHSY, CDR2 SAAADI. The junction had 4 bases not matched to a gene; V was cut back by 5 bases and J by 2 bases. There are 15 residues in the CDR3. Partial CDR3 DNA: TGCGCCAGCAGTATACTAGCGGGACTCACAGATACG. Residues: CASSILAGLTDT. The entire CDR3 reads CASSILAGLTDTQYF.

This clone was seen at least ten times. The read ends 3 residues early relative to the CDR3; the germline J gene fills the gap. V is TRBV7-2 and J is TRBJ1-1; TRBD1 matches at 10 bases. Germline lookup yields CDR1 SGHTA and CDR2 FQGNSA. This CDR3 has 13 residues. The CDR3 loop is CASSLDRGNKAFF. The sequenced part of the CDR3 DNA is TGTGCCAGCAGCCTGGACAGGGGGAATAAA.

In its sample, this clone was seen many times. The observed sequence ends 3 residues before the CDR3 terminus, with the missing tail filled in from the germline J gene. This sequence joins TRBV28 and TRBJ2-7; D is uncertain. From germline, CDR1 is MDHEN and CDR2 SYDVKM. V was clipped by 2 bases and J by 2 bases, with 7 bases between them. CDR3 length equals 13 residues. The CDR3 loop reads CASSLSGPYEQYF. The part of the CDR3 DNA that was read is TGTGCCAGCAGTTTAAGTGGGCCCTACGAG.

This clone showed up many times. Coverage ceases 3 residues before the CDR3 finishes, and the germline J gene fills in the end. The rearrangement joins TRBV30 to TRBJ2-3; the match to TRBD2 covers 11 bases. The CDR3 has 13 residues. In germline, CDR1 is GTSNPN, CDR2 SVGIG (reference sequence). The CDR3 protein is CAWSSIAGGAQYF. The DNA read from the CDR3 is TGTGCCTGGAGTTCAATAGCGGGAGGGGCG.

This clone is medium-sized within its sample. The read comes to an end 3 residues before the CDR3 does, leaving the germline J gene to fill in the end. The chain links TRBV16 to TRBJ1-1; maybe TRBD1 (6 bases). The ends were cut back, 4 bases at V and 1 base at J, with 13 bases in the middle. The CDR3 runs 15 residues. Germline V gene data show CDR1 as KGHSY and CDR2 as FQNENV. The CDR3 loop reads CASSLIGRGNTEAFF. The covered CDR3 bases are TGTGCCAGCAGCCTAATAGGCAGGGGGAACACTGAA.

This clone showed up many times. The read comes to an end 3 residues before the CDR3 does, leaving the germline J gene to fill in the end. The chain links TRBV18 to TRBJ1-4; 8 nucleotides match TRBD1. The CDR3 has 17 residues. Germline values: CDR1 KGHSH, CDR2 LQKENI. V was clipped by 2 bases and J by 0 bases; unmatched bases: 5. The CDR3 is CASSPYRGKSTNEKLFF. CDR3 DNA (partial): TGTGCCAGCTCACCATACAGGGGGAAGTCAACTAATGAAAAA.

This clone has a count of ten or more. Read coverage stops 3 residues before the CDR3 terminus; the germline J gene supplies the remainder. The chain joins TRBV29-1 to TRBJ1-2; 8 bases fit TRBD1. The CDR3 is 14 residues long. The V gene end was trimmed by 4 bases and the J gene end by 4 bases; junction bases not matched to a gene: 8. CDR1 SQVTM and CDR2 ANQGSEA come from the germline V gene. CDR3 bases read: TGCAGCGTTGCCTGGACAGGGCGAAGCTATGGC. Translated, it gives CSVAWTGRSYG. The full CDR3 is CSVAWTGRSYGYTF.

This clone was recorded many times. The DNA ends 3 residues before the CDR3 does, and the rest of the CDR3 is filled in from the germline J gene. J is TRBJ1-2 and V is TRBV5-1; TRBD1 aligns across 9 bases. The CDR3 contains 14 residues. Germline CDR1 and CDR2: SGHRS and YFSETQ. Germline trimming cut 0 bases from V and 6 bases from J; bases unmatched to any gene: 3. The part of the CDR3 DNA that was read is TGCGCCAGCAGCTTGGCGGGGACAGGGAATGGC. This gives the protein CASSLAGTGNG. The CDR3 as a whole reads CASSLAGTGNGYTF. Full variable domain (remainder filled in from reference TRBV5-1 and TRBJ1-2): KAGVTQTPRYLIKTRGQQVTLSCSPISGHRSVSWYQQTPGQGLQFLFEYFSETQRNKGNFPGRFSGRQFSNSRSEMNVSTLELGDSALYLCASSLAGTGNGYTFGSGTRLTVV.

This clone is medium-sized. The read comes to an end 3 residues before the CDR3 does, leaving the germline J gene to fill in the end. The V and J genes are TRBV6-4 and TRBJ1-1, with 7 bases identical to TRBD1. The ends lost 0 bases at V and 0 bases at J; junction bases unmatched: 4. The CDR3 totals 16 residues. Germline V gives CDR1 MRHNA, CDR2 SNTAGT. CDR3 residues: CASSDSRGGLNTEAFF. Incomplete CDR3 DNA: TGTGCCAGCAGTGACTCGAGAGGGGGCCTGAACACTGAA.

Ten or more counts support this clone. Read data end 3 residues before the CDR3 end; the end is taken from the germline J gene. The gene calls are TRBV19 and TRBJ2-2, with TRBD2 identical over 10 bases. Trimming at V came to 6 bases and at J to 5 bases, leaving 6 bases not matched to a gene. Germline values: CDR1 LNHDA, CDR2 SQIVND (reference sequence). The CDR3 sequence is 15 residues long. CDR3 sequence reads: CASRERGGGTGELFF. CDR3 DNA (partial): TGTGCCAGTAGGGAGCGGGGGGGCGGAACCGGGGAG.

This clone was detected many times. The read halts 3 residues ahead of the CDR3 end, with the missing end drawn from the germline J gene. The chain carries TRBV7-2 and TRBJ2-5, with D possibly TRBD1 on 5 matching bases. The V and J ends lost 7 bases and 4 bases respectively, with 13 bases between them. Looked up from germline, CDR1 is SGHTA and CDR2 is FQGNSA. The CDR3 has 13 residues. The part of the CDR3 DNA that was read is TGTGCCAGCACGAATCGACAGACAGAGACC. This encodes CASTNRQTET. The entire CDR3 reads CASTNRQTETQYF.

This clone was counted ten times or more. The read comes to an end 3 residues before the CDR3 does, leaving the germline J gene to fill in the end. This chain links TRBV18 with TRBJ1-2; weak D call: TRBD1 (5 bases). Germline V gene lookup returns CDR1 KGHSH and CDR2 LQKENI. The CDR3 length is 13 residues. V was cut by 6 bases and J by 7 bases, with 15 bases left in between. CDR3 DNA (partial): TGTGCCAGCTCTGTGACAGAGGAACGTGGC. This encodes CASSVTEERG. The full CDR3 is CASSVTEERGYTF. Full variable domain (missing parts from reference TRBV18 and TRBJ1-2): NAGVMQNPRHLVRRRGQEARLRCSPMKGHSHVYWYRQLPEEGLKFMVYLQKENIIDESGMPKERFSAEFPKEGPSILRIQQVVRGDSAAYFCASSVTEERGYTFGSGTRLTVV.

This clone was seen ten or more times. Sequencing ends 3 residues short of the CDR3 end; the germline J gene provides the rest. The rearrangement uses TRBV20-1 and TRBJ2-1; D might be TRBD2 (6 bases). V lost 3 bases and J 6 bases, leaving 15 bases between the germline ends. Germline V CDR1 and CDR2: DFQATT, SNEGSKA (reference sequence). The CDR3 totals 14 residues. The CDR3 DNA, read in part, is TGCAGTGCTAGTTTGCGGGAATCGGTCAATGAG. Protein sequence: CSASLRESVNE. The entire CDR3 protein reads CSASLRESVNEQFF.

In this sample, this clone turned up many times. The CDR3 end falls 3 residues outside the read, so it is completed with the germline J gene. The rearrangement joins TRBV10-3 to TRBJ2-1; 8 bases match TRBD2. J was trimmed by 9 bases and V by 6 bases; bases with no gene match: 7. Germline CDR1 ENHRY, CDR2 SYGVKD. The CDR3 covers 13 residues. The CDR3 loop is CAIRRAGEGEQFF. The DNA read from the CDR3 is TGTGCCATCAGGAGAGCGGGAGAGGGTGAG.

This clone was counted many times. The read stops 3 residues short of the end of the CDR3; the missing end is completed from the germline J gene. The rearrangement links TRBV10-1 to TRBJ2-1, with D perhaps TRBD2 (5 bases). V lost 6 bases and J 2 bases, leaving 14 bases between the germline ends. Per germline, CDR1 WNHNN and CDR2 SYGVQD (reference sequence). The length of the CDR3 is 15 residues. The sequenced CDR3 bases are TGCGCCAGCAGCGCATCCGGGGTGGCCTACAATGAG. Translating it yields CASSASGVAYNE. The CDR3 in full is CASSASGVAYNEQFF.

This clone was detected many times. The read falls 3 residues short of the CDR3 end, and the missing part is taken from the germline J gene. The chain joins TRBV5-1 to TRBJ2-7; 7 bases agree with TRBD1. Germline V gene sequence: CDR1 SGHRS, CDR2 YFSETQ. With 4 bases clipped from V and 3 bases from J, the junction kept 10 bases outside the gene matches. CDR3 size: 15 residues. CDR3 DNA (partial): TGCGCCAGCAGCCCATTATCGGGACAGAACTACGAG. Its protein is CASSPLSGQNYE. The CDR3 in full is CASSPLSGQNYEQYF.

In its sample, this clone ranks as medium-sized (0.01 to 0.1%). The CDR3 end is not reached by the read, which stops 3 residues before it; the germline J gene fills it in. V gene TRBV7-3 combines with J gene TRBJ2-1; TRBD1 matches 8 bases. The CDR3 loop spans 16 amino acids. V lost 5 bases, J lost 0 bases, and 6 bases stayed unmatched. Germline lookup yields CDR1 SGHTA and CDR2 FQGTGA. The CDR3 loop reads CASSRRTGSSYNEQFF. Partial CDR3 DNA: TGTGCCAGCAGCCGCCGGACAGGGAGCTCCTACAATGAG.